The 13 T cell receptor beta chains below all came from one sample that was sequenced in a study of technical replicates of blood from a handful of donors. The method was immunoSEQ multiplex PCR; TCRdb's version includes in-frame clones alone and lacks a portion of them. The table records about 12,000 clones, approximately 95% of them present only once. Sequencing was done on a sample of PBMCs. The source of these receptors is a human donor in good health.

This chain links TRBV5-5 with TRBJ2-2, with 10 bases matching TRBD2. Trimming removed 1 base from V and 6 bases from J; junction bases left unmatched: 6. From germline, CDR1 is SGHKS and CDR2 YYEKEE (reference sequence). There are 16 residues in the CDR3. Here the CDR3 reads CASSLWASGSPGELFF. The DNA of the CDR3 is TGTGCCAGCAGCTTGTGGGCTAGCGGGAGTCCCGGGGAGCTGTTTTTT.

V is TRBV2 and J is TRBJ1-1, with 10 bases identical to TRBD1. This CDR3 is 17 amino acids long. The V segment lost 3 bases and the J segment 4 bases; nucleotides outside the gene matches: 11. Germline values: CDR1 SNHLY, CDR2 FYNNEI. The CDR3 coding sequence is TGTGCCAGCAGTGAGTTCGGGACAGGGGTTTGGGGCACTGAAGCTTTCTTT. Translation gives CASSEFGTGVWGTEAFF. Based on the CDR3 plus reference TRBV2 and TRBJ1-1, the full variable domain is EPEVTQTPSHQVTQMGQEVILRCVPISNHLYFYWYRQILGQKVEFLVSFYNNEISEKSEIFDDQFSVERPDGSNFTLKIRSTKLEDSAMYFCASSEFGTGVWGTEAFFGQGTRLTVV.

The V call is TRBV5-5, the J call TRBJ2-2; 10 nucleotides line up with TRBD1. The CDR3 spans 15 residues. Germline V gene sequence: CDR1 SGHKS, CDR2 YYEKEE (reference sequence). Trimming at V came to 5 bases and at J to 5 bases, leaving 6 bases not matched to a gene. CDR3 coding DNA: TGTGCCAGCAGTCTCGACAGGGGGCTGACCGGGGAGCTGTTTTTT. Translated, it gives CASSLDRGLTGELFF.

The V and J genes are TRBV6-6 and TRBJ1-3; weak D call: TRBD1 (6 bases). The CDR3 is made up of 14 amino acids. V was pared by 5 bases and J by 4 bases, with 12 bases between. CDR1 MNHNY and CDR2 SVGAGI come from the germline V gene (reference sequence). The CDR3 is CASSQQGSGNTIYF. CDR3 in DNA: TGTGCCAGCAGTCAACAGGGTTCGGGAAACACCATATATTTT.

This sequence joins TRBV7-3 and TRBJ1-3; no reliable D call. The V gene's germline CDR1 is SGHTA and CDR2 FQGTGA. Trimming removed 2 bases from V and 7 bases from J, with 15 bases in between. The CDR3 has 15 amino acids. In nucleotides, the CDR3 is TGTGCCAGCAGCTTAGGCGAGGCTCCCGGGAACACCATATATTTT. It codes for CASSLGEAPGNTIYF.

V and J are TRBV2 and TRBJ2-2, with 7 bases that match TRBD1. The CDR3 is 18 amino acids. CDR1 is SNHLY and CDR2 is FYNNEI in the germline V gene. The V and J ends lost 8 bases and 4 bases, in that order; junction bases with no gene match: 19. The CDR3 protein is CASEVLGGGRGFTGELFF. In DNA, the CDR3 is TGTGCCAGCGAGGTTTTAGGCGGTGGCAGGGGGTTCACCGGGGAGCTGTTTTTT.

This chain uses TRBV7-6 with TRBJ2-1, with D possibly TRBD1 on 5 matching bases. Looked up from germline, CDR1 is SGHVS and CDR2 is FNYEAQ. V gave up 4 bases and J gave up 8 bases, with 9 bases separating them. The CDR3 extends over 12 amino acids. The CDR3 region is CASSYIGDEQFF. CDR3 coding DNA: TGTGCCAGCAGCTATATAGGGGATGAGCAGTTCTTC.

The chain couples TRBV7-2 to TRBJ2-2, with D unclear. Germline CDR1 is SGHTA and CDR2 is FQGNSA. This CDR3 spans 14 amino acids. Trimming took 4 bases from V and 2 from J, leaving 8 bases between them. The chain's CDR3 is CASSSSFNTGELFF. The CDR3 DNA follows: TGTGCCAGCAGCTCCTCTTTCAACACCGGGGAGCTGTTTTTT.

V is TRBV27 and J is TRBJ2-1; D remains unclear. V dropped 0 bases and J dropped 7 bases, with 10 bases sitting between them. Germline V gene sequence: CDR1 MNHEY, CDR2 SMNVEV (reference sequence). The CDR3 extends over 14 amino acids. The CDR3, as DNA: TGTGCCAGCAGTTTATCGCGGAGTTTAAATGAGCAGTTCTTC. Translating gives CASSLSRSLNEQFF.

The chain joins TRBV9 to TRBJ2-2; 9 bases are shared with TRBD2. J gave up 6 bases and V 4 bases, and 13 bases lay outside the gene matches. This CDR3 is 17 amino acids long. Per the germline V gene, CDR1 is SGDLS and CDR2 is YYNGEE. The CDR3 DNA sequence: TGTGCCAGCAGCCCCCGGGGTAGCGGGAGCCTGCCCGGGGAGCTGTTTTTT. This codes for CASSPRGSGSLPGELFF.

This clone has a single count. In DNA, the CDR3 is TGTGCCAGCAGCCTAGGAGGGCTGACAGATACGCAGTATTTT. This encodes CASSLGGLTDTQYF. The V gene is TRBV6-5, the J gene TRBJ2-3; weak D call: TRBD2 (6 bases). The CDR3 totals 14 residues. CDR1 and CDR2 from the germline V gene are MNHEY and SVGAGI. Trimming took off 6 bases at V and 3 bases at J, with 13 bases between the two ends.

V is TRBV27 and J is TRBJ2-7, with 8 bases fitting TRBD1. The germline gives CDR1 MNHEY, CDR2 SMNVEV (reference sequence). The CDR3 runs to 14 residues. V was clipped by 3 bases and J by 6 bases; unmatched bases: 7. For the CDR3, the DNA is TGTGCCAGCAGTTTCGGACAGGGTACAAGCGAGCAGTACTTC. Translating it yields CASSFGQGTSEQYF.

The V call is TRBV21-1, the J call TRBJ2-1; TRBD2, the table's D call, lacks a check against the DNA. TRBV21-1 is a pseudogene. This CDR3 comprises 15 residues. The CDR3 nucleotides are TGTGCCATGTATTTAGCGGGAGGGCTTTACAATGAGCAGTTCTTC. Translating it yields CAMYLAGGLYNEQFF.